The following is a T cell receptor (beta chain) sequence with its context. Measured with immunoSEQ multiplex PCR; TCRdb has only the in-frame clones, and not every one. Of 250,000 to 300,000 clones in the sample, around 88% were seen once. These data come from a study of blood T cell repertoires in COVID-19. Study summary: Donors in the United States, Italy and Spain gave samples during acute or convalescent COVID-19. T cells, B-cell-depleted T cells, or PBMCs supplied cDNA or gDNA.

The specimen sequenced was peripheral blood. The sequence was obtained from a woman aged 30 to 39 who had recovered from COVID-19.

The CDR3 sequence is CASSLGVQETQYF. The CDR3 nucleotides are TGTGCCAGCAGTTTAGGAGTGCAAGAGACCCAGTACTTC. The chain is built from TRBV27 and TRBJ2-5; D gene ambiguous. V was clipped by 2 bases and J by 2 bases, with 6 bases between them. The CDR3 is made up of 13 amino acids. The V gene's germline CDR1 is MNHEY and CDR2 SMNVEV (reference sequence).